The 2 T cell receptor beta chains below all came from one sample that was sequenced in a study of T-cell memory formation after mild COVID-19. TCRdb re-called the 5' RACE reads through MiXCR, storing one row per CDR3 protein. The table includes about 110,000 distinct CDR3 sequences, 9.5% to 15% detected once. Sequenced material: PBMCs or a T cell subset sorted from them (not recorded which). These receptors originate from an adult woman who had mild COVID-19 (a few samples of this study predate the infection). Cell type and time point are not known.

CDR3 residues: CASSSSGGGSLNIQYF. The CDR3 DNA follows: TGTGCCAGCAGCTCTAGCGGGGGGGGTTCGCTCAACATTCAGTACTTC. This chain uses TRBV7-2 with TRBJ2-4, with TRBD2 identical over 12 bases. The CDR3 covers 16 residues. V trimming: 4 bases; J trimming: 7 bases; junction bases outside the gene matches: 8. The V gene's germline CDR1 is SGHTA and CDR2 FQGNSA.

A few counts support this clonotype. The rearrangement uses TRBV7-9 and TRBJ2-7; 9 positions agree with TRBD2. The CDR3 is made up of 15 amino acids. CDR1 is SEHNR, CDR2 FQNEAQ, per germline (reference sequence). V was pared by 3 bases and J by 3 bases, with 6 bases of the junction left unmatched. The CDR3 sequence: CASSFAGLALYEQYF. DNA for the CDR3: TGTGCCAGCAGCTTTGCGGGACTAGCTCTCTACGAGCAGTACTTC.